The clone carrying this T cell receptor beta chain was counted between two and nine times. The record originates from a study of T-cell reconstitution after alpha-beta-depleted transplantation in children. Germline loops: CDR1 MNHEY, CDR2 SMNVEV (reference sequence). The CDR3 runs 13 residues. V was shortened by 7 bases and J by 7 bases, with 11 bases between the two germline ends. Molecular barcoding with unique molecular identifiers was used for the TCRbeta library. TCRdb called the PCR reads again in MiXCR, with one record for every CDR3 protein. The sample yields 200,000 to 250,000 distinct CDR3 sequences, about a tenth seen once.

The TCR sequence derives from a human donor who donated a stem cell graft to a child with acute lymphoblastic leukemia. The sample consisted of PBMCs from the stem cell graft donor, taken from the stem cell graft. This chain connects TRBV27 to TRBJ1-6; D not certain. CDR3 bases: TGTGCCAGCAAGTACGGAGTAAATTCACCCCTCCACTTT. This encodes CASKYGVNSPLHF.